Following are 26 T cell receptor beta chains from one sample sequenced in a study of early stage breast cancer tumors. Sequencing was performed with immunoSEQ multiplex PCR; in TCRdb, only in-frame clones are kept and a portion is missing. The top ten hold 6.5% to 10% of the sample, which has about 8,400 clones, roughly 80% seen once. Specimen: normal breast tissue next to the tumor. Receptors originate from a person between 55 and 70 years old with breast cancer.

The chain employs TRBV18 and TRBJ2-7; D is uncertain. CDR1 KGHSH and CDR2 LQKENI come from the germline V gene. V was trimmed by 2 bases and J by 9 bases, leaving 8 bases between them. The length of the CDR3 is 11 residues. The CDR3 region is CASSPREGQYF. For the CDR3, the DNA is TGTGCCAGCTCACCAAGGGAAGGGCAGTACTTC.

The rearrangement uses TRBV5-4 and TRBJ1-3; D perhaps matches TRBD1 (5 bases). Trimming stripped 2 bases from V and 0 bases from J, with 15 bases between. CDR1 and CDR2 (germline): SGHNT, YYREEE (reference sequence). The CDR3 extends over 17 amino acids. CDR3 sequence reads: CASSFDSGPSSGNTIYF. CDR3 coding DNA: TGTGCCAGCAGCTTTGACAGCGGTCCATCCTCTGGAAACACCATATATTTT.

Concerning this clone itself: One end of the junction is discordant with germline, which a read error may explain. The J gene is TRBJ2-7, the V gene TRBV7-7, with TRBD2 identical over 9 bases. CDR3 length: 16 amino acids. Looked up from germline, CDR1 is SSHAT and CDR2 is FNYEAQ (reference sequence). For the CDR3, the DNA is TGTGCTAGCAGCTTAGACGGGGCGGGAGGGCCCTACGAGCAGTACTTC. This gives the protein CASSLDGAGGPYEQYF.

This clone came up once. The CDR3 is CASTRDYGQDTQYF. The DNA for the CDR3 is TGTGCCAGCACCCGGGACTATGGGCAAGATACGCAGTATTTT. This chain connects TRBV28 to TRBJ2-3, with TRBD2 identical over 7 bases. The CDR3 consists of 14 residues. Germline CDR1 reads MDHEN; CDR2 reads SYDVKM. V shed 7 bases and J 5 bases; nucleotides not matched to a gene: 9.

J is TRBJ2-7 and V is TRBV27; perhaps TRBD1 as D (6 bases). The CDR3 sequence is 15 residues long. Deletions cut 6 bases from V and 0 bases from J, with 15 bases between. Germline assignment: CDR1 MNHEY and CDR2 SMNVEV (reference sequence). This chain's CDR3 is CASSLIGGRSYEQYF. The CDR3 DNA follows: TGTGCCAGCAGCCTTATAGGGGGACGCTCCTACGAGCAGTACTTC.

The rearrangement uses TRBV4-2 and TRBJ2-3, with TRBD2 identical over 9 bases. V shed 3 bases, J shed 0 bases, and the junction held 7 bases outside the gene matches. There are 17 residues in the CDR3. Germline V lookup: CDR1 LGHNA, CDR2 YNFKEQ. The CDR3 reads CASSHVAGDPSTDTQYF. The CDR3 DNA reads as TGTGCCAGCAGCCACGTAGCGGGAGACCCTAGCACAGATACGCAGTATTTT.

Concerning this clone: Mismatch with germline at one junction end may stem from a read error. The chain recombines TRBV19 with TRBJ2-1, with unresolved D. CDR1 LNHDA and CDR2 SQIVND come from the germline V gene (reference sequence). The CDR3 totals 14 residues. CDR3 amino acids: CASSISGVYDEQFF. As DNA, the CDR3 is TGTGCCAGTAGTATAAGTGGGGTCTACGATGAGCAGTTCTTC.

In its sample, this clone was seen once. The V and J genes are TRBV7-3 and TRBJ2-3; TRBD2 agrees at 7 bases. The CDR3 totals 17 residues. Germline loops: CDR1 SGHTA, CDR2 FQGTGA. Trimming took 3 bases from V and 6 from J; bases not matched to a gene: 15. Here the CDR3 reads CASSLGGISGVTDTQYF. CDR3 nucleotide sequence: TGTGCCAGCAGCTTGGGCGGGATCAGCGGGGTCACGGATACGCAGTATTTT. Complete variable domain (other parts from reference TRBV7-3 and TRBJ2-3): GAGVSQTPSNKVTEKGKYVELRCDPISGHTALYWYRQSLGQGPEFLIYFQGTGAADDSGLPNDRFFAVRPEGSVSTLKIQRTERGDSAVYLCASSLGGISGVTDTQYFGPGTRLTVL.

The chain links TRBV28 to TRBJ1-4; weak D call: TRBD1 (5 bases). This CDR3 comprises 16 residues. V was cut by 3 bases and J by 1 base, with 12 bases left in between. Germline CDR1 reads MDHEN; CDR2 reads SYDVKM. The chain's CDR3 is CASSFDRSGTNEKLFF. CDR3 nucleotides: TGTGCCAGCAGTTTTGACAGATCGGGAACTAATGAAAAACTGTTTTTT.

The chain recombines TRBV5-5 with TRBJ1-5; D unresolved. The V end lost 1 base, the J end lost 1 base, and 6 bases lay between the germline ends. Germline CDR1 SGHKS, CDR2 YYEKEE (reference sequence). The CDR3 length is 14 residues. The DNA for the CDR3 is TGTGCCAGCAGCTTGTACCAGAGCAATCAGCCCCAGCATTTT. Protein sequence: CASSLYQSNQPQHF.

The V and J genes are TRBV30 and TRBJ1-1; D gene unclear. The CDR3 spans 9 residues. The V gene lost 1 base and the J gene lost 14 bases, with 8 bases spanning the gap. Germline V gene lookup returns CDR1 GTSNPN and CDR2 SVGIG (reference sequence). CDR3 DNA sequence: TGTGCCTGGAGTGCAAAAAGCTTCTTT. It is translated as CAWSAKSFF.

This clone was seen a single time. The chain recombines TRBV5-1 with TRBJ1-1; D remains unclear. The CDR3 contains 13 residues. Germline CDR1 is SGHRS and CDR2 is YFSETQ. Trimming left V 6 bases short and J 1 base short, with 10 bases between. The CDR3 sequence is CASMISSNTEAFF. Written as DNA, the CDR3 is TGCGCCAGCATGATCTCTTCGAACACTGAAGCTTTCTTT.

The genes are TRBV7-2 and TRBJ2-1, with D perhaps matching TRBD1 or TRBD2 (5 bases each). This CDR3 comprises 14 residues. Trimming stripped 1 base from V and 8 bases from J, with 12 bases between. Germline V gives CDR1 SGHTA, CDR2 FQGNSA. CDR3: CASSLVPMGDEQFF. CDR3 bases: TGTGCCAGCAGCTTAGTCCCTATGGGGGATGAGCAGTTCTTC. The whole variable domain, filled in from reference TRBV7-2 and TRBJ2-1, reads GAGVSQSPSNKVTEKGKDVELRCDPISGHTALYWYRQSLGQGLEFLIYFQGNSAPDKSGLPSDRFSAERTGGSVSTLTIQRTQQEDSAVYLCASSLVPMGDEQFFGPGTRLTVL.

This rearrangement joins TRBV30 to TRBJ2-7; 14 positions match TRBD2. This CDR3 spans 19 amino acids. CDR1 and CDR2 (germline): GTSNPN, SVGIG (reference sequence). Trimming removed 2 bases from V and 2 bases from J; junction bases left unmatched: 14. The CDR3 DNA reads TGTGCCTGGAGTCGAACCGGGACTAGCGGGGGCCGTCCACCCTACGAGCAGTACTTC. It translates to CAWSRTGTSGGRPPYEQYF.

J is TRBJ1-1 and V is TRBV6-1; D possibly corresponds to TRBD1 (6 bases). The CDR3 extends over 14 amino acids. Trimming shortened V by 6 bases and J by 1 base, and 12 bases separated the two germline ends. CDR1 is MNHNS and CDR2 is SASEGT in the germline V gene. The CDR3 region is CASRAGDSNTEAFF. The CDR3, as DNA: TGTGCCAGCAGAGCAGGGGATTCGAACACTGAAGCTTTCTTT.

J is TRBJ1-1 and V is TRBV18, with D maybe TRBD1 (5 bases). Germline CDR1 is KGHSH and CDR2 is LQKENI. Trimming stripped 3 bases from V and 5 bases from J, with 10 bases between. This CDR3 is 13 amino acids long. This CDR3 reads CASSPAGRTEAFF. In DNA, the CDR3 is TGTGCCAGCTCACCGGCAGGGAGAACTGAAGCTTTCTTT.

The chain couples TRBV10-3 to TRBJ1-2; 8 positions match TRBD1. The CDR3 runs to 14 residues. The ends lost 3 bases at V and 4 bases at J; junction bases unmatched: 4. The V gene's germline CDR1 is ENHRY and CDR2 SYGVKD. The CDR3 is CAISDSGGGYGYTF. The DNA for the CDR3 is TGTGCCATCAGTGATTCAGGGGGCGGCTATGGCTACACCTTC.

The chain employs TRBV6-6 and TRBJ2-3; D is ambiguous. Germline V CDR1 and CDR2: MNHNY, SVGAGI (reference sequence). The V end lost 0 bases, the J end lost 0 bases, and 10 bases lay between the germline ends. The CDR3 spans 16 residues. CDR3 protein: CASSYSLDPSTDTQYF. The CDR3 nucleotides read TGTGCCAGCAGTTACTCTTTAGATCCTAGCACAGATACGCAGTATTTT.

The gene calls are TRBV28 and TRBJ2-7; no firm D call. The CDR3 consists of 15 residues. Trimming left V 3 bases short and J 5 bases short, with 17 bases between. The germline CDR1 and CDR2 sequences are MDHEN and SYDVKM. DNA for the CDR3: TGTGCCAGCAGTTTCGGTGCATGGGCCAGTAACGAGCAGTACTTC. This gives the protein CASSFGAWASNEQYF. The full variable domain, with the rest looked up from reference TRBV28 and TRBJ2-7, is DVKVTQSSRYLVKRTGEKVFLECVQDMDHENMFWYRQDPGLGLRLIYFSYDVKMKEKGDIPEGYSVSREKKERFSLILESASTNQTSMYLCASSFGAWASNEQYFGPGTRLTVT.

As DNA, the CDR3 is TGTGCAAGTCGCTTAGAGGGAGACAGGGGTGGTGGTGGCAATCAGCCCCAGCATTTT. It yields the protein CASRLEGDRGGGGNQPQHF. The chain recombines TRBV12-2 with TRBJ1-5; the table's D call TRBD1 went unverified against the DNA. TRBV12-2 is deemed a pseudogene. The length of the CDR3 is 19 residues.

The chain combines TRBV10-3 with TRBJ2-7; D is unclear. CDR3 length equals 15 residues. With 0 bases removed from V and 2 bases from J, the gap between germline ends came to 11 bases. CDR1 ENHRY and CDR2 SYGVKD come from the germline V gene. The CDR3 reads CAISESGPGAYEQYF. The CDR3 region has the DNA TGTGCCATCAGTGAGTCGGGCCCTGGGGCCTACGAGCAGTACTTC.

CDR3 sequence (DNA): TGTGCCAGCAGTTCGAAGAACCAGAATGAAGCTTTCTTT. Translation gives CASSSKNQNEAFF. The chain joins TRBV28 to TRBJ1-1; D unclear. V was clipped by 4 bases and J by 7 bases, with 13 bases between them. Germline CDR1 reads MDHEN; CDR2 reads SYDVKM. This CDR3 is 13 amino acids long.

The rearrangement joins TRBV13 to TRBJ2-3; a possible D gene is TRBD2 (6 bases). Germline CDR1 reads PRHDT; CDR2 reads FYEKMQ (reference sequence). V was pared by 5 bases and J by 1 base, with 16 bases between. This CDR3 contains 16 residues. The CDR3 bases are TGTGCCAGCAGCCCCTCGGAGAAGCGGGGCACAGATACGCAGTATTTT. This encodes CASSPSEKRGTDTQYF.

The CDR3 reads CATRGPYFHEQYF. CDR3 coding DNA: TGCGCCACCCGGGGGCCTTACTTCCACGAGCAGTACTTC. The chain carries TRBV10-1 and TRBJ2-7, with D perhaps being TRBD1 or TRBD2 (6 bases each). The CDR3 loop spans 13 amino acids. Trimming cost V 10 bases and J 5 bases, with 18 bases left between them. Germline-derived CDR1 and CDR2 are WNHNN and SYGVQD (reference sequence).

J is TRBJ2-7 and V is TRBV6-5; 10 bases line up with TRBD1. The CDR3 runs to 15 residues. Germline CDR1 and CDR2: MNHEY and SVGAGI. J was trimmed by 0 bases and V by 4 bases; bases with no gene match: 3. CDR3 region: CASSSGTGVSYEQYF. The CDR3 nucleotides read TGTGCCAGCAGTTCCGGGACAGGGGTCTCCTACGAGCAGTACTTC.

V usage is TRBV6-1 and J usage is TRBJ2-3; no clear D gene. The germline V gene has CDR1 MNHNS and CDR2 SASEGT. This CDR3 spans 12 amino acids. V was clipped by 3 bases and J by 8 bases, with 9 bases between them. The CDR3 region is CASSDRFSTQYF. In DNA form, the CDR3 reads TGTGCCAGCAGTGATCGGTTTAGTACGCAGTATTTT.